The entry below gives a single T cell receptor (beta chain) sequence along with its context. Its antigen remains unidentified. No qualities accompany the bases; no much larger clone lies one base away. The CDR3 numbers 15 residues from cysteine through phenylalanine. Only the CDR3 DNA is retained, 45 bases long and in frame from the first base. After removal of 4 bases from V and 10 bases from J, the junction retains 10 bases not matched to a gene. CDR1 SGDLS and CDR2 YYNGEE are derived from the germline V gene. Library method: the immunoSEQ multiplex PCR assay. The multiplex PCR relied on a mix of 60 forward primers for TCR Vbeta segments and 13 reverse primers for TCR Jbeta segments. A multiplex PCR assay on genomic DNA amplified the CDR3 region of rearranged TCR beta genes. The amplified TCR beta libraries were sequenced on the Illumina HiSeq System as 87-base-pair reads. The authors' pipeline ran thus. A later analysis counted about 80 million unique TCR beta chains across the 550 to 800 repertoires, and roughly 10 million of these chains were shared by at least two donors. To remove PCR and sequencing errors, raw reads were error-corrected and collapsed into unique sequences using a nearest-neighbor algorithm that merged closely related sequences. V, D and J gene segments were assigned by aligning CDR3 sequences to IMGT reference sequences. Each retained sequence needed at least a six-nucleotide match to both a V gene segment and a J gene segment. Rearrangements were classified as productive when the CDR3 lacked stop codons and remained in frame with V and J, and all other rearrangements were classified as non-productive. Following IMGT convention, CDR3 was defined as the stretch from the second conserved V-encoded cysteine up to the conserved J-encoded phenylalanine. Sequences without an unambiguous match to a single V gene segment were excluded from the earlier analysis of several hundred of the donors. An earlier analysis of several hundred of the donors called V segments functional above 56.7% productive rearrangements and segregating when the between-donor standard deviation exceeded 5%. A statistical classification framework was developed to diagnose cytomegalovirus status using the catalog of TCR beta chain sequences. In a later analysis, V and J genes were assigned by comparing TCR nucleotide sequences against IMGT/GENE-DB human TR gene sequences. Using the TCRdist pipeline, a later analysis assigned CDR3 sequences along with most-parsimonious VDJ recombination scenarios. In a later analysis, each TCR beta chain was defined by its CDR3 amino acid sequence together with its V-gene family, and reads lacking a unique V-gene family were excluded. In a later analysis, 450 to 600 highly shared, low-generation-probability nucleotide sequences were removed to address suspected cross-contamination and a sequencing artifact. A later analysis calculated a clonal expansion index for each public chain from normalized within-repertoire ranks of inferred template counts. In a later analysis, generation probabilities were computed using a VDJ recombination model fitted to out-of-frame rearrangements, and the results were checked against IGoR. In a later analysis, TCR-TCR, TCR-HLA and TCR-CMV co-occurrence was scored with hypergeometric tests, and a repertoire-size bias correction was applied to TCR pairs. To estimate false discovery rates, a later analysis permuted the HLA or CMV assignments 20 times. In a later analysis, co-occurring TCRs were grouped using DBSCAN, and TCRdist sequence similarity was added for clustering within HLA-allele-positive subsets. Co-occurrence clustering excluded repertoires with fewer than 30,000 or more than 120,000 public chains, plus five with anomalous nucleotide sharing. TCRdb re-hosts the immuneACCESS table, in-frame sequences only. Its copies lack some clones; in the studies checked, an unresolved V gene accounts for under half of them, and the cause for the rest is not known. V, J and clone size are taken as reported in that table, and D and trimming were inferred from the DNA itself. A total of about 160,000 clones appear in this sample, around 77% of them only once. The top ten clonotypes cover roughly 2% of the sample.

The cohort consisted of some 670 healthy bone marrow donors. At the time of sampling, every cohort member was nominally healthy, though immune exposures that went unrecorded were likely present. The donor tested CMV seropositive, placing the donor among the 310 or so seropositive members of the cohort. Each donor provided a peripheral blood sample, and peripheral blood mononuclear cells were used for TCR beta sequencing. Genomic DNA was extracted from the blood cell samples with the Qiagen DNeasy Blood Extraction Kit. The data were obtained in a study of cytomegalovirus exposure and HLA in healthy donors (dated by TCRdb to about 2017). The study in broad terms: According to an earlier analysis of 450 to 650 of the donors, some 170 million T cells yielded 117 million unique TCR beta sequences and about 300 Gb of sequence data. Around 300 gigabases of sequencing data and 78 million or so unique TCR sequences were included in an early release covering roughly 700 HLA-typed donors. Among the approximately 420 genotyped donors, about 83% belonged to the genetic ancestry cluster associated with self-reported Caucasian donors. The aim of the study was to test whether cataloging public T cell receptors could identify signatures of past pathogen exposure. The study profiled the T cell repertoires of hundreds of subjects by immunosequencing and related them to cytomegalovirus serostatus. Along with the roughly 700-subject first cohort, a separate validation cohort of roughly 110 different subjects was used. High-throughput TCR immunosequencing, statistical association of individual TCRs with disease status, and machine learning were combined to predict cytomegalovirus infection status. A later analysis re-examined previously published TCR beta repertoires from just over 650 donors and added high-resolution HLA genotyping to investigate patterns of TCR occurrence. The later analysis used no new phenotypic data to find candidate immune exposures, relying instead on TCR beta sequences and their occurrence across donors. An earlier analysis of a few hundred of the donors applied high-throughput TCR beta sequencing to assess whether each TCR beta V gene segment acted as functional or pseudogenic. Alongside the repertoire data, information on donor age, sex, ethnicity and CMV serostatus was compiled. A later genetic analysis used genome-wide SNP genotypes for about 55% of the 666 donors, treating that subset as a discovery cohort. Every repertoire in the discovery cohort had been generated on one and the same sequencing platform. HLA typing included class I and class II loci at four-digit resolution. Typing coverage varied by locus: roughly 629-630 donors for A, B, C, DRB1 and DQB1; roughly 500 for DQA1; about 590 for DPA1; some 470 for DPB1. Four to six DR-DQ haplotypes were handled as single units for association and clustering because linkage in the cohort was strong. Across about 370 genotyped donors of the cohort, an average of roughly 230,000 unique TCR beta nucleotide sequences per donor were sequenced, and around 19% of those sequences were non-productive. Overall results and qualifications from the work: An earlier analysis of approximately 500 of the donors showed that most TCR beta V segments appeared in productive rearrangements either about 87% or about 30% of the time, which broadly matched IMGT annotations. Because the 87-base-pair reads could not distinguish some IMGT-functional V segments, including TRBV6-2 and TRBV6-3, those segments were excluded. A cluster of highly shared sequence variants was judged likely to be a technical artifact of the sequencing pipeline. Because some donors lacked HLA typing at each locus, the association tests relied only on the typed subset. While some public TCRs were present in many individuals, most TCR sequences turned up only very rarely across donors. Several of the top co-occurrence clusters appeared to be linked to parvovirus B19, influenza, CMV and Epstein-Barr virus, according to a later analysis. Most CMV-associated TCR beta chains appeared to be HLA-restricted in a later analysis, and the HLA associations seemed to be driven largely by CMV exposure. A later genetic analysis reported fewer N-insertions in productive TCRs among donors in an Asian-associated ancestry cluster than the roughly 620-donor mean. In vitro tests confirmed that a few of the cytomegalovirus-associated TCR beta chains recognize cytomegalovirus antigens. In a later analysis, HLA-associated TCR beta chains were found to be more clonally expanded and to have lower generation probabilities than equally common non-associated chains. Around 16 rarely observed V segments, including chromosome 9 orphons, were excluded from the earlier analysis of about 600 of the donors because counts were too low. A further reported finding was that TCR beta sequences accurately predicted the HLA-A and HLA-B alleles for most subjects in the first cohort. At a false discovery rate of 0.05, a later analysis linked 16,951 TCR beta sequences to specific HLA alleles. In a later analysis, TCR association rates were found to vary across HLA loci, with the most associated TCRs seen for DRB1 alleles and the fewest for HLA-C alleles. This cohort had only TCR beta chains sequenced, and the lack of alpha or paired-chain data limited which features could be detected. The presence/absence analyses assumed that sequencing depth was roughly uniform across donors, and that assumption may not be true. The classifier was reported to diagnose cytomegalovirus status with high specificity and sensitivity in both the original and validation cohorts. CMV serostatus was the only immune exposure information available for the cohort. The authors suggested that the approach could potentially be generalized to other disease states and immunological phenotypes. When HLA alleles, especially DR and DQ, strongly co-occurred, TCR associations were difficult to assign to individual alleles. In a later genetic analysis, a missense DCLRE1C variant was associated with V-gene and J-gene trimming of TCR beta chains, and the association was replicated in an independent cohort. Linkage disequilibrium might explain the correlated functional status among segregating V segments, but an unknown experimental factor could not be excluded. A total of 150 to 200 TCR beta chains were listed by the study as associated with cytomegalovirus.

The TCR comes from a man aged 50-59 years in good health and CMV-seropositive. The specimen was PBMCs. The chain is encoded by TRBV9 joined to TRBJ1-6; TRBD1 aligns with 8 central bases. The nucleotide sequence reads as follows: TGTGCCAGCAGCCTTGGACAGGGTTTATCGTCACCCCTCCACTTT. It specifies CASSLGQGLSSPLHF.